This is a list of T cell receptor beta chains from one sample in a study of T cell responses to AZD1222 COVID-19 vaccine. Data came from immunoSEQ multiplex PCR; TCRdb stores just in-frame clones and leaves some out. The sample has approximately 80,000 clones; around 90% are singletons. The source was peripheral blood, collected 28 days after the second AZD1222 dose. The receptors shown here come from an adult who received the AZD1222 COVID-19 vaccine. Each CDR3 is given with its conserved first and last residue. Fields, in order: clone size, D gene, J gene, V gene, CDR3 length, CDR3 DNA, CDR3 protein. A D gene is named only where the DNA matches it firmly. Rows may omit the clone size; those that give it use once, few, many or a size class.

size: -; D: -; J: TRBJ2-3; V: TRBV28; length: 13; DNA: TGTGCCAGCACCCCAGGGGGCACAGATACGCAGTATTTT; CDR3: CASTPGGTDTQYF
size: -; D: -; J: TRBJ2-3; V: TRBV3-1/TRBV3-2; length: 15; DNA: TGTGCCAGCAGCCAAGGAGGAGGGGGCACAGATACGCAGTATTTT; CDR3: CASSQGGGGTDTQYF
size: -; D: TRBD2; J: TRBJ2-2; V: TRBV6-5; length: 15; DNA: TGTGCCAGCAGCCGGACTAGCGGGAGTCACGGGGAGCTGTTTTTT; CDR3: CASSRTSGSHGELFF
size: -; D: TRBD2; J: TRBJ2-3; V: TRBV5-4; length: 16; DNA: TGTGCCAGCAGCTTTCAAAAAGCGGGAGGGCGAGATACGCAGTATTTT; CDR3: CASSFQKAGGRDTQYF
size: -; D: TRBD2; J: TRBJ2-1; V: TRBV7-2; length: 14; DNA: TGTGCCAGCAGCCCCGACGGGGGGTACAATGAGCAGTTCTTC; CDR3: CASSPDGGYNEQFF
size: -; D: -; J: TRBJ2-7; V: TRBV5-4; length: 16; DNA: TGTGCGAGCAGGAAAAACGGGAAGGAGGGCTCCTACGAGCAGTACTTC; CDR3: CASRKNGKEGSYEQYF
size: few; D: -; J: TRBJ1-2; V: TRBV19; length: 13; DNA: TGTGCCAGTAGTATTGGCCTTACTTATGGCTACACCTTC; CDR3: CASSIGLTYGYTF
size: -; D: -; J: TRBJ1-1; V: TRBV2; length: 12; DNA: TGTGCCAGCAGTACCGCCGGGACTGAAGCTTTCTTT; CDR3: CASSTAGTEAFF
size: -; D: -; J: TRBJ1-1; V: TRBV19; length: 15; DNA: TGTGCCAGTAGTATGACTCCATTTATGAACACTGAAGCTTTCTTT; CDR3: CASSMTPFMNTEAFF
size: -; D: TRBD2; J: TRBJ2-7; V: TRBV28; length: 17; DNA: TGTGCCAGCAGTTTATCGTACGGGGGGGCACCTTCCGATGAGCAGTACTTC; CDR3: CASSLSYGGAPSDEQYF
size: -; D: TRBD1; J: TRBJ1-5; V: TRBV6-2/TRBV6-3; length: 16; DNA: TGTGCCAGCAGTTCATCGGGACAGGGAATACGTCAGCCCCAGCATTTT; CDR3: CASSSSGQGIRQPQHF
size: once; D: -; J: TRBJ1-3; V: TRBV9; length: 16; DNA: TGTGCCAGCAGCGTCGGGACCGGCATCTCTGGAAACACCATATATTTT; CDR3: CASSVGTGISGNTIYF
size: -; D: TRBD2; J: TRBJ2-1; V: TRBV29-1; length: 15; DNA: TGCAGCGCCGGGACTAGCGGGGCGTCCTACAATGAGCAGTTCTTC; CDR3: CSAGTSGASYNEQFF
size: -; D: -; J: TRBJ2-2; V: TRBV25-1; length: 14; DNA: TGTGCCAGCTCCCGCCGGTCGGGGTCGGGGGAGCTGTTTTTT; CDR3: CASSRRSGSGELFF
size: -; D: -; J: TRBJ1-6; V: TRBV10-3; length: 12; DNA: TGTGCTGTCGGGTTGAGAAATTCACCCCTCCACTTT; CDR3: CAVGLRNSPLHF
size: once; D: -; J: TRBJ2-5; V: TRBV6-2/TRBV6-3; length: 12; DNA: TGTGCCAGCAGTCTGTTGGGGGAGACCCAGTACTTC; CDR3: CASSLLGETQYF
size: -; D: -; J: TRBJ1-1; V: TRBV15; length: 13; DNA: TGTGCCACCAGCAGAGTCGGGAACACTGAAGCTTTCTTT; CDR3: CATSRVGNTEAFF
size: -; D: TRBD1; J: TRBJ2-7; V: TRBV11-2; length: 15; DNA: TGTGCCAGCAGCCAAGAGACAGGGGACAAGTTTCCGCAGTACTTC; CDR3: CASSQETGDKFPQYF
size: once; D: TRBD1; J: TRBJ2-1; V: TRBV7-8; length: 16; DNA: TGTGCCAGCACATACCGGACAGGGCCCACCTACAATGAGCAGTTCTTC; CDR3: CASTYRTGPTYNEQFF
size: -; D: -; J: TRBJ2-7; V: TRBV27; length: 14; DNA: TGTGCCAGCAGCTTCCAGGGAAGCTCCTACGAGCAGTACTTC; CDR3: CASSFQGSSYEQYF
size: few; D: TRBD1; J: TRBJ1-3; V: TRBV28; length: 15; DNA: TGTGCCAGCAGTTTTGGACAGGGGGCTGGAAACACCATATATTTT; CDR3: CASSFGQGAGNTIYF
size: -; D: -; J: TRBJ2-7; V: TRBV14; length: 17; DNA: TGTGCCAGCAGCCATACTAAGAGCATGTTGACTATGCGCGAGCAGTACTTC; CDR3: CASSHTKSMLTMREQYF
size: -; D: TRBD1; J: TRBJ1-3; V: TRBV11-2; length: 16; DNA: TGTGCCAGCAGCTTAGACCCGACAGGGGTCGGAAACACCATATATTTT; CDR3: CASSLDPTGVGNTIYF
size: -; D: -; J: TRBJ2-2; V: TRBV29-1; length: 14; DNA: TGCAGCGCGGTGGGCCCTACGAACACCGGGGAGCTGTTTTTT; CDR3: CSAVGPTNTGELFF
size: -; D: -; J: TRBJ2-1; V: TRBV7-2; length: 15; DNA: TGTGCCAGCAGCCTTGAGAGGCTCCTTACCAATGAGCAGTTCTTC; CDR3: CASSLERLLTNEQFF
size: once; D: -; J: TRBJ2-7; V: TRBV11-2; length: 15; DNA: TGTGCCAGCAGCGGACGTCGGCAGGGGAGCCACGAGCAGTACTTC; CDR3: CASSGRRQGSHEQYF
size: once; D: -; J: TRBJ1-1; V: TRBV5-1; length: 15; DNA: TGCGCCAGCACACCCTGGGACGGTGGGAACACTGAAGCTTTCTTT; CDR3: CASTPWDGGNTEAFF
size: -; D: -; J: TRBJ2-3; V: TRBV29-1; length: 10; DNA: TGCAGCGGGCTCCGAGATACGCAGTATTTT; CDR3: CSGLRDTQYF
size: once; D: TRBD1; J: TRBJ2-3; V: TRBV12-5; length: 14; DNA: TGTGCTAGTGCCTGGACAGGTCCAACAGATACGCAGTATTTT; CDR3: CASAWTGPTDTQYF
size: -; D: -; J: TRBJ1-4; V: TRBV5-5; length: 15; DNA: TGTGCCAGCAGCTTGTCGGGAATGTTGGGTGAAAAACTGTTTTTT; CDR3: CASSLSGMLGEKLFF
size: -; D: -; J: TRBJ1-1; V: TRBV28; length: 11; DNA: TGTGCCAGCAGTTTCCCCCGAGGGGCTTTCTTT; CDR3: CASSFPRGAFF
size: few; D: -; J: TRBJ2-1; V: TRBV9; length: 17; DNA: TGTGCCAGCAGCGTAGGTCTCCAGGGAAGCTCCTACAATGAGCAGTTCTTC; CDR3: CASSVGLQGSSYNEQFF
size: few; D: -; J: TRBJ1-2; V: TRBV5-1; length: 13; DNA: TGCGCCAGCACCCTGGGGGAGAGCAATGGCTACACCTTC; CDR3: CASTLGESNGYTF